The T cell receptor (beta chain) described here comes from a study of blood T cell repertoires in COVID-19. Study as a whole: PBMCs, B-cell-depleted T cells, or T cells were the source of the cDNA or gDNA that made up the material.

This CDR3 region has 13 residues. Trimming took 5 bases from V and 6 from J, leaving 13 bases between them. Germline assignment: CDR1 SNHLY and CDR2 FYNNEI. In the authors' workflow: Nucleated cell counts were estimated from reference gene primer amplification. The data were produced by immunoSEQ multiplex PCR, yet TCRdb's version contains in-frame clones alone and is incomplete. V, J and clone size are those of that table, while D and trimming were read from the DNA. The table has a few hundred thousand clones, roughly 80% seen once. The gene calls are TRBV2 and TRBJ1-2; D unclear. The source of this sequence is a woman of 80 years or more with COVID-19, enrolled during active disease. The sample was peripheral blood. In nucleotides, the CDR3 is TGTGCCAGCAGTCAGAAGGCAGGCCATGGCTACACCTTC. Its translation is CASSQKAGHGYTF. Supplemented by reference TRBV2 and TRBJ1-2, the full variable domain reads EPEVTQTPSHQVTQMGQEVILRCVPISNHLYFYWYRQILGQKVEFLVSFYNNEISEKSEIFDDQFSVERPDGSNFTLKIRSTKLEDSAMYFCASSQKAGHGYTFGSGTRLTVV.